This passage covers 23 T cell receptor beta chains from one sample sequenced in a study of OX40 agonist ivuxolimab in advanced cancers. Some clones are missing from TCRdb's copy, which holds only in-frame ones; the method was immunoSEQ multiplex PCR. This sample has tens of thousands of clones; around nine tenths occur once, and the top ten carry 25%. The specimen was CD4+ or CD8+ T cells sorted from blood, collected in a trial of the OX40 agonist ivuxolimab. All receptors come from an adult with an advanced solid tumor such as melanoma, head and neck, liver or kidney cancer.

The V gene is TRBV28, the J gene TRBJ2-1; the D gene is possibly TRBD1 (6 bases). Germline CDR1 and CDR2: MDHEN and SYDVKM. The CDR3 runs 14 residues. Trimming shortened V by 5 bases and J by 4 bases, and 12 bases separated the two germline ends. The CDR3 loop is CASSLGAGYNEQFF. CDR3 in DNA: TGTGCCAGCAGTCTGGGGGCAGGATACAATGAGCAGTTCTTC.

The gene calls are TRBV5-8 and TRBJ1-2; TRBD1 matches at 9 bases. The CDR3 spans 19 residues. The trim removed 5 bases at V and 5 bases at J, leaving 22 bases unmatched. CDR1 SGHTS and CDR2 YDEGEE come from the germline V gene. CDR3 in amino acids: CASSPNPNRDRVFLYGYTF. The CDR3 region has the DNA TGTGCCAGCAGTCCGAATCCCAACCGGGACAGGGTCTTTCTATATGGCTACACCTTC.

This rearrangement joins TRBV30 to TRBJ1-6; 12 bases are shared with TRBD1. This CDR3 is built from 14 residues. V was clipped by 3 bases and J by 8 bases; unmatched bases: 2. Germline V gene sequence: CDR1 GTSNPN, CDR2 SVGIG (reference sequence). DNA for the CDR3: TGTGCCTGGAGGGGACAGGGGGCGTATTCACCCCTCCACTTT. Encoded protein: CAWRGQGAYSPLHF. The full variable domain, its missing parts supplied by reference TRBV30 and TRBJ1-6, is SQTIHQWPATLVQPVGSPLSLECTVEGTSNPNLYWYRQAAGRGLQLLFYSVGIGQISSEVPQNLSASRPQDRQFILSSKKLLLSDSGFYLCAWRGQGAYSPLHFGNGTRLTVT.

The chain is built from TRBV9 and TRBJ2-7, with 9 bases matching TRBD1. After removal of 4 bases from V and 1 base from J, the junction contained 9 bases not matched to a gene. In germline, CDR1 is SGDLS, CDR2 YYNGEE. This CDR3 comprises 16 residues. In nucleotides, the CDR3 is TGTGCCAGCAGCCCCCTTCCCGGGACAGGGTCCTACGAGCAGTACTTC. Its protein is CASSPLPGTGSYEQYF.

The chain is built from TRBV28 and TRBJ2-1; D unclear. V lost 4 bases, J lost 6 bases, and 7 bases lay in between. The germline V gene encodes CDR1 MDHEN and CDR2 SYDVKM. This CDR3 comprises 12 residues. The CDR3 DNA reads TGTGCCAGCAGTTCTTGGGGCAATGAGCAGTTCTTC. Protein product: CASSSWGNEQFF.

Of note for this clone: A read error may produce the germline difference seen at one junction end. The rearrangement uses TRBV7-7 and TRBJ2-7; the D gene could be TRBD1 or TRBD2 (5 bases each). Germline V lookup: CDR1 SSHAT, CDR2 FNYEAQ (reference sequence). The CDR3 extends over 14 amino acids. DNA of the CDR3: TGTGCTAGCAGCCCGGGACGAGGGCGATACGAGCAGTACTTC. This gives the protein CASSPGRGRYEQYF.

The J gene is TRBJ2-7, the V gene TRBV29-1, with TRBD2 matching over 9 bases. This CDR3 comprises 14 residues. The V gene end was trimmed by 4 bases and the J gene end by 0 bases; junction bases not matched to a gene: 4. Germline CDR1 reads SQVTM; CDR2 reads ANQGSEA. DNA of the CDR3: TGCAGCGTTGTGGATAGCGGGAGCTCCTACGAGCAGTACTTC. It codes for CSVVDSGSSYEQYF.

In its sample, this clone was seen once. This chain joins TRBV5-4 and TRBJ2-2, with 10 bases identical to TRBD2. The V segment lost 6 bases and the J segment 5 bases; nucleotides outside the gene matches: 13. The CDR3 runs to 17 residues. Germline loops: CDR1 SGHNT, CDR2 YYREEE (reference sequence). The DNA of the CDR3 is TGTGCCAGCACACCGGGACTAGCGACTGGAGATACCGGGGAGCTGTTTTTT. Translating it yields CASTPGLATGDTGELFF.

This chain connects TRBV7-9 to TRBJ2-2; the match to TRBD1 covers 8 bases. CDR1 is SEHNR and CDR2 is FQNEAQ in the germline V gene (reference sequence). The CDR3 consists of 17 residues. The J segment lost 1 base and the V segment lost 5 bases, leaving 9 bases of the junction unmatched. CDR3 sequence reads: CASSTEDRAGNTGELFF. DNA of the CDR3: TGTGCCAGCAGCACAGAGGACAGGGCAGGGAACACCGGGGAGCTGTTTTTT.

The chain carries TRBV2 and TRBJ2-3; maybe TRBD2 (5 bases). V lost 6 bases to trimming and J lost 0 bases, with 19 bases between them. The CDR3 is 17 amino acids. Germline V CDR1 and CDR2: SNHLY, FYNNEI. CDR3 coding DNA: TGTGCCAGCAGGGACTTAACTAGGATAGTTAGCACAGATACGCAGTATTTT. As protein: CASRDLTRIVSTDTQYF.

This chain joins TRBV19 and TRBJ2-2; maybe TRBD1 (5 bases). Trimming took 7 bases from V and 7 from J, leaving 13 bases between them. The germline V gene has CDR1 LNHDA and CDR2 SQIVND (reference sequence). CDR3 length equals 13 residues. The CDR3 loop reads CASTDKPYGELFF. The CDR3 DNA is TGTGCCAGTACGGACAAGCCCTACGGGGAGCTGTTTTTT.

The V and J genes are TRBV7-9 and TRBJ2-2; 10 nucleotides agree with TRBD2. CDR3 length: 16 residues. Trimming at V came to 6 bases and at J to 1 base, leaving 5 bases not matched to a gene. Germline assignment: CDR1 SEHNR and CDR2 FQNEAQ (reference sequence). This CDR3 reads CASSPTSGKNTGELFF. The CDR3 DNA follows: TGTGCCAGCAGTCCTACTAGCGGGAAGAACACCGGGGAGCTGTTTTTT.

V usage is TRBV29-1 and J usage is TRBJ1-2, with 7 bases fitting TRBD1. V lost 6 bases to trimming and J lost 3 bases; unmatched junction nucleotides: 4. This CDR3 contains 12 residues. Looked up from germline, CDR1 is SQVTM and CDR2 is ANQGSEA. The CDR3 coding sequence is TGCAGCGTCACCGGGACAGACTATGGCTACACCTTC. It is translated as CSVTGTDYGYTF.

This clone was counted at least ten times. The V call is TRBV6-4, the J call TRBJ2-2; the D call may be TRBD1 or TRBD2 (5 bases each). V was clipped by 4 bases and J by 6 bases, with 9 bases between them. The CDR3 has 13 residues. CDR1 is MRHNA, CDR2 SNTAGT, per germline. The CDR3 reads CASSAGSAGELFF. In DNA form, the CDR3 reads TGTGCCAGCAGTGCAGGGAGCGCCGGGGAGCTGTTTTTT.

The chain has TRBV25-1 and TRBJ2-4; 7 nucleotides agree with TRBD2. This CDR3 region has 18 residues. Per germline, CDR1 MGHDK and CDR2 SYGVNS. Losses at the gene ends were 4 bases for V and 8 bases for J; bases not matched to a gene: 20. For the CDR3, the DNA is TGTGCCAGCAGTGGGGGGACTACGGGTGTTATCAATGAGGACATTCAGTACTTC. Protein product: CASSGGTTGVINEDIQYF.

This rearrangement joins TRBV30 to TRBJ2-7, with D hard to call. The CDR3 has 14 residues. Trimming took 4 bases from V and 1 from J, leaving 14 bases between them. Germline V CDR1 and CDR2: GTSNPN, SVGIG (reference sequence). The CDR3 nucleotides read TGTGCCTGGACCCCCCCCCTGGCGTCCTACGAGCAGTACTTC. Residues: CAWTPPLASYEQYF.

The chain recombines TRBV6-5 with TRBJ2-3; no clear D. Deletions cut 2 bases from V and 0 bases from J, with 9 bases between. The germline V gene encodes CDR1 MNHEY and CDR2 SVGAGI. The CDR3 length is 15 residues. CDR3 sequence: CASSYGVRSTDTQYF. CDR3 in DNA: TGTGCCAGCAGTTACGGGGTCAGAAGCACAGATACGCAGTATTTT.

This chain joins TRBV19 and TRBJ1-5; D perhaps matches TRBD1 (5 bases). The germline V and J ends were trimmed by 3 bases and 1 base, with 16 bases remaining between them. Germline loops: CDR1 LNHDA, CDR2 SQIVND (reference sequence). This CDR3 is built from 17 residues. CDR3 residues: CASSIGQGVGSNQPQHF. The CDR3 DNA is TGTGCCAGTAGTATTGGGCAGGGAGTGGGAAGCAATCAGCCCCAGCATTTT.

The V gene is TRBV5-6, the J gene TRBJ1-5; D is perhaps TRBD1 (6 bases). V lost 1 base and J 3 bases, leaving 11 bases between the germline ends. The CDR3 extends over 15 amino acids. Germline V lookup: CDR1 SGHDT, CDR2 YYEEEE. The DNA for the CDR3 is TGTGCCAGCAGCTTGTTAGGACAGCCCAATCAGCCCCAGCATTTT. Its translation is CASSLLGQPNQPQHF.

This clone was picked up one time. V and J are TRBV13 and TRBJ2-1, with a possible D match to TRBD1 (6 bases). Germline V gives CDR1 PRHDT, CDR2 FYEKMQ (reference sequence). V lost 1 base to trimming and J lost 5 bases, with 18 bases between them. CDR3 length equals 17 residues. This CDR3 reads CASSLASGAKGDNEQFF. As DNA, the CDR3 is TGTGCCAGCAGCTTAGCATCAGGGGCGAAGGGCGACAATGAGCAGTTCTTC.

In DNA form, the CDR3 reads TGCAGTGCGCTCCTGGGGTTGGAAGCTTTCTTT. This gives the protein CSALLGLEAFF. The V call is TRBV20-1, the J call TRBJ1-1, with D uncertain. V was shortened by 6 bases and J by 8 bases, with 13 bases between the two germline ends. CDR1 is DFQATT, CDR2 SNEGSKA, per germline (reference sequence). This CDR3 comprises 11 residues.

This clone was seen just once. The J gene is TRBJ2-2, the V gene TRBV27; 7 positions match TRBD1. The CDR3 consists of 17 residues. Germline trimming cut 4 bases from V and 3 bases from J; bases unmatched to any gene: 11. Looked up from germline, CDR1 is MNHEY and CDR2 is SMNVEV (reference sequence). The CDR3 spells CASSSPLTGWDTGELFF. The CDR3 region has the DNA TGTGCCAGCAGTTCCCCCTTGACAGGGTGGGACACCGGGGAGCTGTTTTTT.

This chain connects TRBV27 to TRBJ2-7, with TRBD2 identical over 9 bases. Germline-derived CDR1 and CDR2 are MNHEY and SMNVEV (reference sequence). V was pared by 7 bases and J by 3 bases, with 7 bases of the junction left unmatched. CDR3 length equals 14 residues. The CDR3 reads CASTPSGKVYEQYF. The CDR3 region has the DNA TGTGCCAGCACCCCTAGCGGGAAAGTCTACGAGCAGTACTTC.